The 6 T cell receptor beta chains below all came from one sample that was sequenced in a study of cytomegalovirus exposure and HLA in healthy donors. 60 Vbeta and 13 Jbeta primers were used in PCR. The table came from immunoSEQ multiplex PCR; TCRdb's copy has only in-frame clones and leaves some out. Of about 140,000 clones in the sample, over 60% were seen once. Sequencing was performed on PBMCs. The receptors were gathered from a woman aged 30 to 39 in good health and CMV-seronegative.

The chain combines TRBV7-6 with TRBJ2-2; TRBD1 matches 9 bases. The V segment lost 3 bases and the J segment 3 bases; nucleotides outside the gene matches: 14. The V gene's germline CDR1 is SGHVS and CDR2 FNYEAQ. The CDR3 contains 19 residues. CDR3 coding DNA: TGTGCCAGCAGCTTTTCTACAGGGGGCGCAGCCCAAGACACCGGGGAGCTGTTTTTT. Encoded protein: CASSFSTGGAAQDTGELFF.

The chain joins TRBV19 to TRBJ1-1, with D perhaps matching TRBD1 (5 bases). The V and J ends lost 10 bases and 8 bases respectively, with 17 bases between them. CDR3 length: 12 amino acids. Per germline, CDR1 LNHDA and CDR2 SQIVND (reference sequence). DNA for the CDR3: TGTGCCACGGGCCCCCAGGGAAAGGAAGCTTTCTTT. It yields the protein CATGPQGKEAFF.

The chain recombines TRBV11-1 with TRBJ2-5; 9 positions agree with TRBD2. In germline, CDR1 is SGHAT, CDR2 FQDESV (reference sequence). Losses at the gene ends were 4 bases for V and 2 bases for J; bases not matched to a gene: 5. This CDR3 has 15 amino acids. The DNA of the CDR3 is TGTGCCAGCAGCTCCCGACTAGCGGCGCAAGAGACCCAGTACTTC. This translates into CASSSRLAAQETQYF.

The genes are TRBV6-5 and TRBJ2-7, with D perhaps TRBD2 (6 bases). Trimming pared 3 bases from V and 2 bases from J, leaving 11 bases between. Germline loops: CDR1 MNHEY, CDR2 SVGAGI. The CDR3 is 14 amino acids. DNA of the CDR3: TGTGCCAGCAGTTATAGGCGGGGCCCCTACGAGCAGTACTTC. Its protein product is CASSYRRGPYEQYF.

The chain uses TRBV5-6 and TRBJ1-6, with 9 bases that match TRBD1. The CDR3 length is 19 residues. Germline lookup yields CDR1 SGHDT and CDR2 YYEEEE. The V and J ends lost 3 bases and 3 bases, in that order; junction bases with no gene match: 13. The CDR3 protein is CASSSGTGRNPVYNSPLHF. DNA of the CDR3: TGTGCCAGCAGCTCCGGGACAGGGCGCAATCCTGTCTATAATTCACCCCTCCACTTT.

This clone showed up just a few times. This chain joins TRBV4-3 and TRBJ2-7; 9 bases agree with TRBD1. The CDR3 runs 15 residues. With 0 bases clipped from V and 2 bases from J, the junction kept 2 bases outside the gene matches. CDR1 LGHNA and CDR2 YSLEER come from the germline V gene. CDR3 sequence: CASSQEGDRAYEQYF. The CDR3 coding sequence is TGCGCCAGCAGCCAAGAAGGGGACAGGGCCTACGAGCAGTACTTC.